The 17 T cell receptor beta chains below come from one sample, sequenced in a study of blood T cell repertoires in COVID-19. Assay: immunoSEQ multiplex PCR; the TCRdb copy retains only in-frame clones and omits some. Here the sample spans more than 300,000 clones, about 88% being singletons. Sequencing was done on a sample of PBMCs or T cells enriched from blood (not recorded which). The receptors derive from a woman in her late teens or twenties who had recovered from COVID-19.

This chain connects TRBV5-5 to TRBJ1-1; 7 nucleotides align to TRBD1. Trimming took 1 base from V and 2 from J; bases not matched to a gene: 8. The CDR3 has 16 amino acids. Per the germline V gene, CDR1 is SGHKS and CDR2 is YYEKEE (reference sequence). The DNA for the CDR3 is TGTGCCAGCAGCTTGATTGGGACAGTTCAAAACACTGAAGCTTTCTTT. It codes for CASSLIGTVQNTEAFF.

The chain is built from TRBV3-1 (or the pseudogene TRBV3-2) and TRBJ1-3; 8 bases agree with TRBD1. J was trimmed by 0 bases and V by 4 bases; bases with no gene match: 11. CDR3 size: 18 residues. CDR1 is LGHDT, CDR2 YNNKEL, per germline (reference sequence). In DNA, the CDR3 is TGTGCCAGCAGCCGCCCACCTTTCGGACAGGGCTCTGGAAACACCATATATTTT. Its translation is CASSRPPFGQGSGNTIYF.

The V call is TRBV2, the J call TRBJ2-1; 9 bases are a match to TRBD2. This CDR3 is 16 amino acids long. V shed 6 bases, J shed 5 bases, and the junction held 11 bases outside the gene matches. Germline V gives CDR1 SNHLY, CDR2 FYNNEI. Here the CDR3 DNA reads TGTGCCAGCAGCCCTCGACTAGCGGCTATCCACAATGAGCAGTTCTTC. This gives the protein CASSPRLAAIHNEQFF.

CDR3 coding DNA: TGCAGCGTTGATAAGCAGGCCAACTATGGCTACACCTTC. As protein: CSVDKQANYGYTF. This chain joins TRBV29-1 and TRBJ1-2; no clear D. Germline V gene data show CDR1 as SQVTM and CDR2 as ANQGSEA. The CDR3 has 13 amino acids. V was trimmed by 3 bases and J by 2 bases, leaving 10 bases between them.

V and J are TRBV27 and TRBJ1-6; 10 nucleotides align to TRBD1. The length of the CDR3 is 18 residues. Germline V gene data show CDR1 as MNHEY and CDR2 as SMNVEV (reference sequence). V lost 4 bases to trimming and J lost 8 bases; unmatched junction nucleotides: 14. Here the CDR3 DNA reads TGTGCCAGCAGTTCGCCGGGACAGGGGTTCGGTAATGATTCACCCCTCCACTTT. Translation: CASSSPGQGFGNDSPLHF.

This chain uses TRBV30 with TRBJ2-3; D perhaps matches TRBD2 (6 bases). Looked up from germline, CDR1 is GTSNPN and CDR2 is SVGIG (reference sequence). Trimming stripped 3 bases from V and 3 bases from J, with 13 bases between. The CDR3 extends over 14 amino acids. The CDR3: CAWSPLGGTDTQYF. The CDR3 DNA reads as TGTGCCTGGAGCCCACTGGGAGGAACAGATACGCAGTATTTT. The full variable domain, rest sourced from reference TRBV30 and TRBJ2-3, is SQTIHQWPATLVQPVGSPLSLECTVEGTSNPNLYWYRQAAGRGLQLLFYSVGIGQISSEVPQNLSASRPQDRQFILSSKKLLLSDSGFYLCAWSPLGGTDTQYFGPGTRLTVL.

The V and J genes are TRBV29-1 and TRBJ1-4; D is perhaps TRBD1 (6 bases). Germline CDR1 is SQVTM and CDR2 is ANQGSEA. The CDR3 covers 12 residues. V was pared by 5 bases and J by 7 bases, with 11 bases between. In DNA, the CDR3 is TGCAGCGTTCAGGGGAAGAGTGAAAAACTGTTTTTT. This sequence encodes CSVQGKSEKLFF.

CDR3 sequence reads: CASRHRTGRISETQYF. In nucleotides, the CDR3 is TGTGCCAGCAGACATCGGACAGGGCGGATCTCGGAGACCCAGTACTTC. The J gene is TRBJ2-5, the V gene TRBV13; TRBD1 agrees at 8 bases. Trimming removed 6 bases from V and 5 bases from J; junction bases left unmatched: 14. CDR1 and CDR2 (germline): PRHDT, FYEKMQ (reference sequence). CDR3 length: 16 amino acids. Using reference TRBV13 and TRBJ2-5 for the parts outside the CDR3, the full variable domain is AAGVIQSPRHLIKEKRETATLKCYPIPRHDTVYWYQQGPGQDPQFLISFYEKMQSDKGSIPDRFSAQQFSDYHSELNMSSLELGDSALYFCASRHRTGRISETQYFGPGTRLLVL.

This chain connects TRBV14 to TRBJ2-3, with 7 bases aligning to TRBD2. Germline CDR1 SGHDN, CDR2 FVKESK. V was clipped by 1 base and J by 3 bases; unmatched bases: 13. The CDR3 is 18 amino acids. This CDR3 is CASSQVGSWRGTTDTQYF. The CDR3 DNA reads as TGTGCCAGCAGCCAAGTAGGCAGTTGGCGGGGGACTACAGATACGCAGTATTTT.

The CDR3 region is CAWSRGRETDTQYF. The CDR3 region has the DNA TGTGCCTGGAGCAGGGGGCGGGAGACAGATACGCAGTATTTT. J is TRBJ2-3 and V is TRBV30; possible D gene TRBD1, 8 bases. The CDR3 runs to 14 residues. V shed 3 bases and J shed 3 bases, with 13 bases lying between them. Germline V gene data show CDR1 as GTSNPN and CDR2 as SVGIG (reference sequence).

The CDR3 DNA sequence: TGTGCCAGCAGCTTAGAGGCTAGCGGGGGTAACCATGAGCAGTTCTTC. Translated: CASSLEASGGNHEQFF. The rearrangement uses TRBV7-2 and TRBJ2-1; the match to TRBD2 covers 10 bases. V dropped 1 base and J dropped 8; count of bases not matched to a gene: 8. This CDR3 region has 16 residues. Per the germline V gene, CDR1 is SGHTA and CDR2 is FQGNSA.

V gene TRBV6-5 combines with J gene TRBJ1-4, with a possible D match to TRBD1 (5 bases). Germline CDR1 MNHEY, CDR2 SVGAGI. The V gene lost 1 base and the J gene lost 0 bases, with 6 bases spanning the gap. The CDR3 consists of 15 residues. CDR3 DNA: TGTGCCAGCAGTTACTTAGGGGCAACTAATGAAAAACTGTTTTTT. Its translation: CASSYLGATNEKLFF.

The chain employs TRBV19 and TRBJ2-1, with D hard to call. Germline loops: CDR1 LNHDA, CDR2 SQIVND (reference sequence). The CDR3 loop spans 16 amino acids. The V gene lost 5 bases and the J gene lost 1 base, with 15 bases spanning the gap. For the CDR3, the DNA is TGTGCCAGTAGTGTGATACGGTCGGTTTCCTACAATGAGCAGTTCTTC. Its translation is CASSVIRSVSYNEQFF.

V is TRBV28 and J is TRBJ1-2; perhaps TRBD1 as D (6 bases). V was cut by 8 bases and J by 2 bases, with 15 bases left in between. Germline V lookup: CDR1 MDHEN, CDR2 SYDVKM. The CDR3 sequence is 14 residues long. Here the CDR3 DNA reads TGTGCCAGCGGGCTACAGGGTTCGAACTATGGCTACACCTTC. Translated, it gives CASGLQGSNYGYTF.

DNA of the CDR3: TGTGCCAGCAGCATGAGGAGGGGCCTGACTAGCGGGGGGGCCGCTGGGGCCAACGTCCTGACTTTC. Translating it yields CASSMRRGLTSGGAAGANVLTF. The chain recombines TRBV9 with TRBJ2-6; 14 nucleotides align to TRBD2. CDR1 is SGDLS, CDR2 YYNGEE, per germline. The V gene end was trimmed by 4 bases and the J gene end by 2 bases; junction bases not matched to a gene: 17. This CDR3 region has 22 residues.

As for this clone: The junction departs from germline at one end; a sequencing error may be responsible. The CDR3 loop reads CASKTGTGSNYGYPF. In DNA form, the CDR3 reads TGTGCCAGCAAGACCGGGACAGGGTCTAACTATGGCTACCCCTTC. J is TRBJ1-2 and V is TRBV6-6; 9 bases map to TRBD1. The CDR3 runs 15 residues. Germline CDR1 MNHNY, CDR2 SVGAGI (reference sequence).

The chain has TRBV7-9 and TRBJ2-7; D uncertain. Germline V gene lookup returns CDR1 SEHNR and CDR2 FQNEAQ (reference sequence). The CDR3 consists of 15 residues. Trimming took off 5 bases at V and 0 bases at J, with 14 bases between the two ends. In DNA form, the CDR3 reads TGTGCCAGCAGCCGTGAGAGCTCCCCCTCCTACGAGCAGTACTTC. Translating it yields CASSRESSPSYEQYF.